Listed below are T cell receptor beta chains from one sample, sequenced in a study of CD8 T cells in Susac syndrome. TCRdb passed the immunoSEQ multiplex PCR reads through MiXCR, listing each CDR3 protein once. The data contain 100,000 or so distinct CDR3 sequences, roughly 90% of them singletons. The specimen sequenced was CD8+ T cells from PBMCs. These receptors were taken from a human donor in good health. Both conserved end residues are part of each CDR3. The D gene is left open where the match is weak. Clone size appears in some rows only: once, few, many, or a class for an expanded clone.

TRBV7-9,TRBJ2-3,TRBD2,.,TGTGCCAGCAGCGCGACTAGCCCCGAGACAGATACGCAGTATTTT,CASSATSPETDTQYF
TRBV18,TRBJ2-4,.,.,TGTGCCAGCTCACCTGAGGGGATCGGGGCCAAAAACATTCAGTACTTC,CASSPEGIGAKNIQYF
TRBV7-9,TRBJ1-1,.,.,TGTCCCAGCAGCCCACTAGGCTCTGAAGCTTTCTTT,CPSSPLGSEAFF
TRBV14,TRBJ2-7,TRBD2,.,TGTGCCAGCAGCCGAGCGGGGGAAGCATGGTCCTACGAGCAGTACTTC,CASSRAGEAWSYEQYF
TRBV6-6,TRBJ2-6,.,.,TGTGCCAGCAGTCGGACTTCTGGGGCCAACGTCCTGACTTTC,CASSRTSGANVLTF
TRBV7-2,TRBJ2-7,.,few,TGTGCCAGCAGCTCCCGTAACGAGCAGTACTTC,CASSSRNEQYF
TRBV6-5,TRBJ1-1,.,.,TGTGCCAGCAGCCCCGGATTTTCCCGCACTGAAGCTTTCTTT,CASSPGFSRTEAFF
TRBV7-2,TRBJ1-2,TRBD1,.,TGTGCCAGCAGCTTCGACAGGGGGCCGGTCGGCTACACCTTC,CASSFDRGPVGYTF
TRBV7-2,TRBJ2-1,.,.,TGTGCCAGCAGCTTTGGCTGGGAGCAGTTCTTC,CASSFGWEQFF
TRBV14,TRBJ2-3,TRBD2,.,TGTGCCAGCAGCCAAGTGACTAGCGGGAGAGGTGATACGCAGTATTTT,CASSQVTSGRGDTQYF
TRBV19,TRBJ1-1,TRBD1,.,TGTGCCAGTAGCGGACAGGGAGTTACTGAAGCTTTCTTT,CASSGQGVTEAFF
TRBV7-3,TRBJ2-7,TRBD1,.,TGTGCCAGCAGCCCCTGGGACAGTAGCTACGAGCAGTACTTC,CASSPWDSSYEQYF
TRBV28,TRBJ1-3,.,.,TGTGCCAGCAGCCCCACCGGCGGCCGGCGGAACACCATATATTTT,CASSPTGGRRNTIYF
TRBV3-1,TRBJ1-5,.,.,TGTGCCAGCAGCCAGGATACCTCGGAGAGGGTCAATCAGCCCCAGCATTTT,CASSQDTSERVNQPQHF
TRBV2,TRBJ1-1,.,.,TGTGCCAGCAGTCGCCAGGGCACTGAAGCTTTCTTT,CASSRQGTEAFF
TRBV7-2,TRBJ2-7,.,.,TGTGCCAGCAGCTTAGTCTCCGGGGCCTCCTACGAGCAGTACTTC,CASSLVSGASYEQYF
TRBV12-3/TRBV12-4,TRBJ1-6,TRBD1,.,TGTGCCAGCAGTTCTCGACAGGGAGCTTCACCCCTCCACTTT,CASSSRQGASPLHF
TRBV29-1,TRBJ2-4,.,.,TGCAGCGTTGTAGGGGAAGGCAACATTCAGTACTTC,CSVVGEGNIQYF
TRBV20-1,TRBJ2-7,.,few,TGCAGCGCGATAATTGGCACCTACGAGCAGTACTTC,CSAIIGTYEQYF
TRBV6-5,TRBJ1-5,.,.,TGTGCCAGCAGCCGCAGGGGCGATCAGCCCCAGCATTTT,CASSRRGDQPQHF
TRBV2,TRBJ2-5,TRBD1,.,TGTGCCAGCAGCGGGACAGGACGTCAAGAGACCCAGTACTTC,CASSGTGRQETQYF
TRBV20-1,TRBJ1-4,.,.,TGCAGTGCCGCAGGGTCAACTAATGAAAAACTGTTTTTT,CSAAGSTNEKLFF